This TCR beta chain was recorded in a study of blood T cell repertoires in COVID-19. Data came from immunoSEQ multiplex PCR; TCRdb stores just in-frame clones and leaves some out. The sample holds about 140,000 clones, around 90% seen once. V lost 5 bases to trimming and J lost 2 bases; unmatched junction nucleotides: 6. The CDR3 totals 15 residues. Germline CDR1 is SGHTA and CDR2 is FQGNSA. Sequenced input: peripheral blood. The TCR was taken from a woman older than 75 with acute or convalescent COVID-19. The genes are TRBV7-2 and TRBJ2-7, with 10 bases that match TRBD1. The DNA of the CDR3 is TGTGCCAGCAGCCCCGCGGGGACAGGGGCCTACGAGCAGTACTTC. Translating gives CASSPAGTGAYEQYF.